What follows describes a single TCR beta chain. The antigen is undetermined. PCR involved 60 Vbeta and 13 Jbeta primers. Only in-frame clones appear in the TCRdb table, and some are missing; sequencing was by immunoSEQ multiplex PCR. Of 65,000 to 85,000 clones listed, around 80% are singletons. CDR1 is WSHSY and CDR2 is SAAADI in the germline V gene. Trimming cost V 3 bases and J 3 bases; bases outside gene matches: 7. The CDR3 has 16 amino acids. These data originate in a study of cytomegalovirus exposure and HLA in healthy donors. Study results and limitations: Fewer N-insertions than the 666-donor mean were reportedly shown by an Asian-associated ancestry cluster in a later analysis. Across donors, presence/absence analyses took sequencing depth to be roughly uniform.

The sequenced sample was PBMCs. This receptor was taken from a man aged 45 to 65 in good health and CMV-seropositive. J is TRBJ2-7 and V is TRBV10-2, with TRBD2 identical over 11 bases. CDR3 coding DNA: TGCGCCAGCAGTGAAATTGGGACTAGCGGCAACTACGAGCAGTACTTC. Its translation is CASSEIGTSGNYEQYF.